This T cell receptor (beta chain) was obtained from a study of blood T cells in healthy people across ages. Combining a sample-barcoded 5' primer with a J-beta primer mix, a second PCR ran for about 7 to 11 cycles. From the 5' RACE reads, TCRdb called clonotypes with MiXCR, one entry per CDR3 protein. The table has roughly 1,700,000 distinct CDR3 sequences, approximately 28% seen once. Per the germline V gene, CDR1 is GTSNPN and CDR2 is SVGIG (reference sequence). Trimming stripped 0 bases from V and 1 base from J, with 6 bases between. There are 13 residues in the CDR3. The V and J genes are TRBV30 and TRBJ1-1; D ambiguous. The sample consisted of blood. The sequence derives from a woman aged 25-40 years in good health. The chain's CDR3 is CAWSVTENTEAFF. Here the CDR3 DNA reads TGTGCCTGGAGTGTAACGGAGAACACTGAAGCTTTCTTT.